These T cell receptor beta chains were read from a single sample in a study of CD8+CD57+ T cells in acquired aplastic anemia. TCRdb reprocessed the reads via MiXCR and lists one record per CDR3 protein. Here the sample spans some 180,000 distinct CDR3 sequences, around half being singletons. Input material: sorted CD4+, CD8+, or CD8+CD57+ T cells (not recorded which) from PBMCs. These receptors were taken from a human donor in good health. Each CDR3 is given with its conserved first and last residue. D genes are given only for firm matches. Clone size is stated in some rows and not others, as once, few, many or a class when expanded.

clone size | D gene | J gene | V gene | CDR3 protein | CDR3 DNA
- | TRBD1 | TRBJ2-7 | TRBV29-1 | CSAEDRANYEQYF | TGCAGCGCCGAGGACAGGGCCAATTACGAGCAGTACTTC
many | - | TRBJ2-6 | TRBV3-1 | CASSQGHMANVLTF | TGTGCCAGCAGCCAAGGCCACATGGCCAACGTCCTGACTTTC
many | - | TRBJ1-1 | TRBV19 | CASTDGGVAESTEAFF | TGTGCCAGTACCGATGGGGGGGTGGCGGAAAGCACTGAAGCTTTCTTT
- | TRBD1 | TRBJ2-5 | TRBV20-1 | CSASPGQGADF | TGCAGTGCTAGCCCTGGACAGGGCGCCGACTTC
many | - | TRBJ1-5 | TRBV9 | CASSSGELGNQPQHF | TGTGCCAGCAGCTCAGGGGAGTTAGGCAATCAGCCCCAGCATTTT
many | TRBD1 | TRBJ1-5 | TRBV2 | CASSEGTGGNQPQHF | TGTGCCAGCAGTGAAGGGACAGGGGGTAATCAGCCCCAGCATTTT
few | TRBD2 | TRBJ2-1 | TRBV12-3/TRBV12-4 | CASSLGVGTSGTRRVDEQFF | TGTGCCAGCAGTTTAGGTGTCGGGACTAGCGGGACCCGTCGGGTAGATGAGCAGTTCTTC
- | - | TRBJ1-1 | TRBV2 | CASSELENTEAFF | TGTGCCAGCAGTGAATTGGAGAACACTGAAGCTTTCTTT
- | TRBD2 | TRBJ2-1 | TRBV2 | CASERGVGNEQFF | TGTGCCAGCGAACGGGGGGTAGGCAATGAGCAGTTCTTC
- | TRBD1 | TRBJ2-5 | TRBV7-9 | CASSDTTGIREETQYF | TGTGCCAGCAGCGACACGACAGGGATCCGTGAAGAGACCCAGTACTTC
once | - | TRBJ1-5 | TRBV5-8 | CASPDSVNQPQHF | TGTGCCAGCCCTGACAGTGTAAATCAGCCCCAGCATTTT
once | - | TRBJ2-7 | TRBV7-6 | CASSRVSTYEQYF | TGTGCCAGCAGCCGAGTCTCGACCTACGAGCAGTACTTC
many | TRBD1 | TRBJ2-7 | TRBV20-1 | CSGLRTGGYEQYF | TGCAGTGGCCTAAGGACAGGGGGCTACGAGCAGTACTTC